The clone carrying this T cell receptor beta chain was found a few times. TCRdb used MiXCR to reprocess the 5' RACE reads, holding one entry per CDR3 protein. The sample has 450,000 to 600,000 distinct CDR3 sequences, approximately 20% seen once. This entry belongs to a study of identical twins. V was clipped by 4 bases and J by 6 bases; unmatched bases: 7. The CDR3 sequence is 16 residues long. Germline V gene sequence: CDR1 MGHRA, CDR2 YSYEKL. These data are also associated with another study on yellow fever vaccine responses in identical twins.

Sequencing was carried out using CD4+ T cells sorted from blood. V gene TRBV4-1 combines with J gene TRBJ2-1; 12 nucleotides agree with TRBD1. This sequence originates from a woman aged 18-30 years in good health. The chain's CDR3 is CASSRGQGAWSNEQFF. The DNA for the CDR3 is TGCGCCAGCAGCCGGGGACAGGGGGCTTGGTCCAATGAGCAGTTCTTC.